The TCR beta chain under discussion was sequenced for a study of shared clonotypes between healthy human individuals. Overall study context: The study enrolled a couple of women and a few men aged 18 to 49. Study-level results: It was only blood that was sampled, and tissue repertoires likely differ.

As regards this clone: Its antigen is undetermined.

Researchers drew on about 90 million PBMCs for genomic DNA from unsorted samples. The CDR3 totals 14 residues. Germline V gene sequence: CDR1 ENHRY, CDR2 SYGVKD. V was pared by 0 bases and J by 3 bases, with 6 bases between. Assay runs were performed at deep level. The protocol was immunoSEQ multiplex PCR, while the TCRdb copy is restricted to in-frame clones and leaves out a portion. Here the sample spans approximately 460,000 clones, roughly three quarters being singletons. This sequence originates from a middle-aged woman in good health. Some clones in this sample may be carry-over from other donors' samples. The chain couples TRBV10-3 to TRBJ2-1; D is ambiguous. Input material: PBMCs. CDR3 sequence reads: CAISESDDYNEQFF. For the CDR3, the DNA is TGTGCCATCAGTGAGTCGGATGACTACAATGAGCAGTTCTTC.